A selection of T cell receptor beta chains follows, all from one sample in a study of identical twins. TCRdb independently ran MiXCR on the 5' RACE reads; one entry per CDR3 protein. Of about 660,000 distinct CDR3 sequences listed, 8.6% were seen once; the top ten hold 0.98%. The same data also went into a second study, on yellow fever vaccine responses in identical twins.

The specimen sequenced was PBMCs. All receptors come from a young woman in good health. The CDR3 runs from the conserved cysteine through the conserved F or W. The D gene is left open where the match is weak. Size is stated for part of the rows, as once, few or many counts, or as a class when the clone is expanded.

D gene	J gene	CDR3 length	clone size	V gene	CDR3 protein	CDR3 DNA
.	TRBJ2-5	14	few	TRBV2	CASTDPEPWAAQYF	TGTGCCAGCACGGATCCTGAACCCTGGGCGGCCCAGTACTTC
TRBD1	TRBJ1-1	14	many	TRBV7-2	CASSPTGLNTEAFF	TGTGCCAGCAGTCCGACAGGGCTAAACACTGAAGCTTTCTTT
.	TRBJ1-1	11	many	TRBV12-3/TRBV12-4	CASSSLSEAFF	TGTGCCAGCAGTTCCCTCTCTGAAGCTTTCTTT
TRBD1	TRBJ2-7	15	few	TRBV5-6	CASSLTPGQEYEQYF	TGTGCCAGCAGCCTGACCCCGGGACAGGAATACGAGCAGTACTTC
.	TRBJ1-1	15	.	TRBV6-5	CASSWDGAMNTEAFF	TGTGCCAGCAGTTGGGACGGAGCTATGAACACTGAAGCTTTCTTT
.	TRBJ2-1	14	.	TRBV11-2	CASSLNTFYNEQFF	TGTGCCAGCAGCTTAAACACTTTCTACAATGAGCAGTTCTTC
TRBD1	TRBJ2-3	13	.	TRBV28	CALGDRDINTQYF	TGTGCCCTAGGGGACAGGGACATAAATACGCAGTATTTT
TRBD2	TRBJ2-1	12	few	TRBV6-1	CASRRTSNEQFF	TGTGCCAGCAGACGGACTAGCAATGAGCAGTTCTTC
.	TRBJ2-5	13	few	TRBV20-1	CRAAWAGRETQYF	TGCAGAGCAGCTTGGGCGGGGAGAGAGACCCAGTACTTC
.	TRBJ2-1	12	many	TRBV28	CASSIQSHEQFF	TGTGCCAGCAGTATCCAGTCTCATGAGCAGTTCTTC
.	TRBJ2-7	17	few	TRBV12-2	CASRLAGRQWPSYEQYF	TGTGCAAGTCGCTTAGCGGGTAGACAGTGGCCCTCCTACGAGCAGTACTTC
.	TRBJ2-7	13	few	TRBV27	CASSLYPLYEQYF	TGTGCCAGCAGTTTATACCCCCTCTACGAGCAGTACTTC
.	TRBJ2-5	14	few	TRBV15	CATSRGVRGETQYF	TGTGCCACCAGCCGAGGAGTAAGGGGAGAGACCCAGTACTTC
TRBD2	TRBJ2-3	14	many	TRBV12-3/TRBV12-4	CASSHGLAADTQYF	TGTGCCAGCAGTCACGGACTAGCCGCAGATACGCAGTATTTT
.	TRBJ2-3	13	many	TRBV4-3	CASSQRTADTQYF	TGCGCCAGCAGCCAGCGGACGGCAGATACGCAGTATTTT
.	TRBJ2-2	12	few	TRBV3-1	CASSYISGELFF	TGTGCCAGCAGCTATATCTCCGGGGAGCTGTTTTTT
.	TRBJ2-5	15	many	TRBV4-1	CASSQTSGDWVTQYF	TGCGCCAGCAGCCAGACCTCGGGGGATTGGGTGACCCAGTACTTC
.	TRBJ1-5	14	.	TRBV15	CATSRGAGAQPQHF	TGTGCCACCAGCAGGGGAGCAGGGGCTCAGCCCCAGCATTTT
TRBD1	TRBJ2-7	14	few	TRBV6-1	CASRRDRGFYEQYF	TGTGCCAGCAGACGCGACAGGGGGTTTTACGAGCAGTACTTC
.	TRBJ2-5	16	few	TRBV7-9	CASSLGAVGLQETQYF	TGTGCCAGCAGCTTAGGGGCTGTGGGACTTCAAGAGACCCAGTACTTC
.	TRBJ2-7	16	many	TRBV7-6	CASSLGPPGLIYEQYF	TGTGCCAGCAGCTTGGGCCCCCCGGGACTGATATACGAGCAGTACTTC
.	TRBJ2-1	14	.	TRBV27	CASSIRDLYNEQFF	TGTGCCAGCAGTATCAGGGATCTCTACAATGAGCAGTTCTTC
TRBD1	TRBJ1-4	15	.	TRBV10-3	CAISDSIQGNEKLFF	TGTGCCATCAGTGACTCGATACAGGGGAATGAAAAACTGTTTTTT
TRBD1	TRBJ1-6	16	many	TRBV4-2	CASSQDRQGAGSPLHF	TGTGCCAGCAGCCAAGATCGGCAGGGGGCGGGGTCACCCCTCCACTTT
.	TRBJ2-1	11	few	TRBV7-9	CASRGSDEQFF	TGTGCCAGCAGGGGTTCGGATGAGCAGTTCTTC
.	TRBJ2-1	15	many	TRBV29-1	CSVDGSGNSYNEQFF	TGCAGCGTTGACGGGTCGGGCAATTCTTACAATGAGCAGTTCTTC
TRBD2	TRBJ2-1	15	many	TRBV20-1	CSAPDRTSVHNEQFF	TGCAGTGCACCAGACCGGACTAGCGTCCACAATGAGCAGTTCTTC
TRBD2	TRBJ2-5	14	.	TRBV2	CASRRLAGGGTQYF	TGTGCCAGCAGGAGACTAGCGGGGGGTGGGACCCAGTACTTC
.	TRBJ2-5	16	.	TRBV3-1	CASSQGPHGGQETQYF	TGTGCCAGCAGCCAAGGGCCTCATGGGGGCCAAGAGACCCAGTACTTC
.	TRBJ2-3	14	.	TRBV5-1	CASSFYKVTDTQYF	TGCGCCAGCAGCTTTTACAAGGTCACAGATACGCAGTATTTT
TRBD1	TRBJ1-1	17	.	TRBV6-5	CASSYVGQGALGTEAFF	TGTGCCAGCAGTTACGTCGGACAGGGGGCTTTGGGCACTGAAGCTTTCTTT